These 29 T cell receptor beta chains share one sample of origin, sequenced in a study of blood T cell repertoires in COVID-19. Repertoires were generated with immunoSEQ multiplex PCR, while TCRdb's copy carries only in-frame clones and drops some. This sample has around 110,000 clones, with 65% to 85% found just once. Sequences were obtained from PBMCs or T cells enriched from blood (not recorded which). These receptors originate from a woman in her twenties or thirties who had recovered from COVID-19.

The V gene is TRBV19, the J gene TRBJ2-1; D is unclear. CDR3 size: 14 residues. Trimming pared 6 bases from V and 0 bases from J, leaving 9 bases between. CDR1 and CDR2 from the germline V gene are LNHDA and SQIVND (reference sequence). CDR3 residues: CASSQLSSYNEQFF. The CDR3 DNA reads TGTGCCAGTAGCCAATTGAGCTCCTACAATGAGCAGTTCTTC.

V is TRBV28 and J is TRBJ2-1; the D gene is possibly TRBD2 (5 bases). The CDR3 totals 12 residues. Germline-derived CDR1 and CDR2 are MDHEN and SYDVKM. V lost 4 bases to trimming and J lost 7 bases, with 8 bases between them. CDR3: CASSWTANEQFF. The CDR3 DNA reads TGTGCCAGCAGTTGGACTGCTAATGAGCAGTTCTTC.

This clone was picked up a small number of times. The chain joins TRBV7-2 to TRBJ1-4; TRBD1 matches at 9 bases. The CDR3 has 14 residues. Germline V lookup: CDR1 SGHTA, CDR2 FQGNSA. Unmatched junction bases numbered 3, after V lost 3 bases and J lost 7 bases. Here the CDR3 reads CASSLDRGGEKLFF. In DNA form, the CDR3 reads TGTGCCAGCAGCTTGGACAGGGGAGGTGAAAAACTGTTTTTT.

The chain recombines TRBV7-6 with TRBJ2-7; no clear D gene. V lost 5 bases, J lost 3 bases, and 20 bases lay in between. CDR3 length equals 16 residues. CDR1 is SGHVS and CDR2 is FNYEAQ in the germline V gene. CDR3 DNA: TGTGCCAGCAGCACAAAGAAGTGGAGCGCAAACTACGAGCAGTACTTC. It translates to CASSTKKWSANYEQYF.

This clone was seen a handful of times. The chain employs TRBV30 and TRBJ2-3, with a weak D call TRBD1 (6 bases). Germline CDR1 is GTSNPN and CDR2 is SVGIG (reference sequence). The CDR3 consists of 15 residues. Trimming cost V 2 bases and J 3 bases, with 15 bases left between them. The DNA of the CDR3 is TGTGCCTGGAGTCTGATAGGGGGTGCTACAGATACGCAGTATTTT. Its protein is CAWSLIGGATDTQYF.

This clone was counted a single time. V is TRBV28 and J is TRBJ2-7, with D maybe TRBD2 (5 bases). V was pared by 3 bases and J by 0 bases, with 9 bases between. CDR1 MDHEN and CDR2 SYDVKM come from the germline V gene. The CDR3 has 14 amino acids. The CDR3 here is CASSFGLNSYEQYF. The DNA of the CDR3 is TGTGCCAGCAGTTTCGGACTCAACTCCTACGAGCAGTACTTC.

This clone appeared once. The chain employs TRBV6-5 and TRBJ1-2; 7 bases align to TRBD1. Germline trimming cut 8 bases from V and 2 bases from J; bases unmatched to any gene: 11. CDR1 and CDR2 (germline): MNHEY, SVGAGI. The CDR3 runs to 15 residues. The CDR3 nucleotides read TGTGCCAGCGTTATCCGGGACAGAACGAACTATGGCTACACCTTC. Its translation is CASVIRDRTNYGYTF.

The J gene is TRBJ1-2, the V gene TRBV18, with 9 bases that match TRBD1. The CDR3 sequence is 12 residues long. CDR1 is KGHSH, CDR2 LQKENI, per germline. Unmatched junction bases numbered 0, after V lost 4 bases and J lost 6 bases. In nucleotides, the CDR3 is TGTGCCAGCTCACGACAGGGGGATGGCTACACCTTC. Its translation is CASSRQGDGYTF.

This chain connects TRBV11-3 to TRBJ2-1; 14 nucleotides line up with TRBD2. Germline trimming cut 1 base from V and 6 bases from J; bases unmatched to any gene: 2. There are 16 residues in the CDR3. Germline V CDR1 and CDR2: SGHNT, YENEEA. The CDR3 nucleotides are TGTGCCAGCAGCTTAGTGGGGACTAGCGGGAGCAATGAGCAGTTCTTC. It codes for CASSLVGTSGSNEQFF.

This clone was counted a few times. J is TRBJ2-1 and V is TRBV19; 10 nucleotides match TRBD2. The CDR3 runs to 17 residues. Trimming removed 6 bases from V and 6 bases from J; junction bases left unmatched: 14. Germline V lookup: CDR1 LNHDA, CDR2 SQIVND (reference sequence). CDR3 protein: CASSSIRAGGRGNEQFF. In DNA, the CDR3 is TGTGCCAGTAGCTCTATTAGAGCGGGAGGGAGAGGCAATGAGCAGTTCTTC.

This chain joins TRBV7-2 and TRBJ2-7; 7 nucleotides agree with TRBD1. V lost 7 bases, J lost 2 bases, and 11 bases stayed unmatched. Germline-derived CDR1 and CDR2 are SGHTA and FQGNSA. The CDR3 is 15 residues long. CDR3 residues: CASTPVGTATYEQYF. CDR3 DNA sequence: TGTGCCAGCACTCCGGTAGGGACAGCCACCTACGAGCAGTACTTC.

The chain recombines TRBV7-9 with TRBJ1-2; TRBD1 aligns across 7 bases. Per germline, CDR1 SEHNR and CDR2 FQNEAQ (reference sequence). V shed 5 bases and J 2 bases; nucleotides not matched to a gene: 5. This CDR3 is built from 14 residues. The DNA of the CDR3 is TGTGCCAGCAGCCAACTACAGGGGAACTATGGCTACACCTTC. It is translated as CASSQLQGNYGYTF.

The rearrangement links TRBV7-9 to TRBJ2-3; a possible D gene is TRBD1 (6 bases). The CDR3 consists of 14 residues. Trimming pared 3 bases from V and 2 bases from J, leaving 9 bases between. Germline CDR1 reads SEHNR; CDR2 reads FQNEAQ (reference sequence). The CDR3 loop is CASSLTGSTDTQYF. As DNA, the CDR3 is TGTGCCAGCAGCTTGACAGGTTCCACAGATACGCAGTATTTT.

The gene calls are TRBV9 and TRBJ2-2, with TRBD2 matching 11 bases. J gave up 4 bases and V 1 base, and 6 bases lay outside the gene matches. In germline, CDR1 is SGDLS, CDR2 YYNGEE. The CDR3 loop spans 17 amino acids. The CDR3 loop reads CASSVTSGSVATGELFF. The CDR3 DNA follows: TGTGCCAGCAGCGTAACTAGCGGGAGTGTAGCCACCGGGGAGCTGTTTTTT.

The chain couples TRBV15 to TRBJ2-1; TRBD2 agrees at 9 bases. Germline values: CDR1 LNHNV, CDR2 YYDKDF (reference sequence). CDR3 length equals 13 residues. After removal of 1 base from V and 9 bases from J, the junction contained 1 base not matched to a gene. Here the CDR3 DNA reads TGTGCCACCAGCAGAGTAGCGGGAGTTGAGCAGTTCTTC. Amino acid sequence: CATSRVAGVEQFF.

The rearrangement joins TRBV5-6 to TRBJ1-6, with TRBD1 as a possible D gene (5 bases). V was shortened by 0 bases and J by 6 bases, with 13 bases between the two germline ends. The germline V gene has CDR1 SGHDT and CDR2 YYEEEE. The CDR3 length is 16 residues. Written as DNA, the CDR3 is TGTGCCAGCAGCTTGGTAGGGGCCAGGGCTAATTCACCCCTCCACTTT. Translation: CASSLVGARANSPLHF.

This clone was recorded a few times. The V and J genes are TRBV6-5 and TRBJ1-1, with a tentative D call TRBD1 (5 bases). CDR1 and CDR2 (germline): MNHEY, SVGAGI. This CDR3 contains 15 residues. Trimming removed 5 bases at V and 0 bases at J, with 13 bases between. CDR3 sequence reads: CASSRPAGVNTEAFF. CDR3 sequence (DNA): TGTGCCAGCAGTCGGCCTGCGGGGGTGAACACTGAAGCTTTCTTT.

This rearrangement joins TRBV3-1 (or the pseudogene TRBV3-2) to TRBJ2-2; 15 bases agree with TRBD2. From germline, CDR1 is LGHDT and CDR2 YNNKEL (reference sequence). J lost 0 bases, V lost 3 bases, and 14 bases had no gene match. There are 22 residues in the CDR3. The CDR3 loop reads CASSHGLAGGGATHANTGELFF. CDR3 sequence (DNA): TGTGCCAGCAGCCACGGACTAGCGGGAGGGGGGGCGACCCACGCGAACACCGGGGAGCTGTTTTTT.

The gene calls are TRBV19 and TRBJ2-7; TRBD1 matches at 8 bases. Per germline, CDR1 LNHDA and CDR2 SQIVND (reference sequence). The CDR3 runs 12 residues. V was pared by 7 bases and J by 3 bases, with 2 bases of the junction left unmatched. CDR3 loop: CASKDRDYEQYF. The CDR3 DNA reads TGTGCCAGTAAGGACAGGGACTACGAGCAGTACTTC.

V and J are TRBV7-6 and TRBJ2-1; 10 bases are a match to TRBD2. V trimming: 1 base; J trimming: 8 bases; junction bases outside the gene matches: 8. The germline V gene encodes CDR1 SGHVS and CDR2 FNYEAQ. This CDR3 spans 16 amino acids. CDR3: CASSLVPSGSLDEQFF. CDR3 nucleotides: TGTGCCAGCAGCTTAGTTCCTAGCGGGAGTTTGGATGAGCAGTTCTTC.

This chain joins TRBV13 and TRBJ2-5; tentative D call: TRBD2 (5 bases). Germline-derived CDR1 and CDR2 are PRHDT and FYEKMQ (reference sequence). The CDR3 runs to 14 residues. Trimming left V 0 bases short and J 5 bases short, with 10 bases between. The CDR3 here is CASSLGLAGETQYF. The CDR3 region has the DNA TGTGCCAGCAGCTTAGGCCTAGCCGGGGAGACCCAGTACTTC.

CDR3 coding DNA: TGTGCCAGCAGCTTAGGGGGGACAGGTAGAAACACCATATATTTT. It yields the protein CASSLGGTGRNTIYF. The rearrangement uses TRBV7-2 and TRBJ1-3; 8 positions match TRBD1. The germline CDR1 and CDR2 sequences are SGHTA and FQGNSA. The V and J ends lost 1 base and 5 bases, in that order; junction bases with no gene match: 4. The CDR3 totals 15 residues.

This clone was seen once. The V and J genes are TRBV9 and TRBJ1-1; D gene uncertain. The CDR3 covers 15 residues. Looked up from germline, CDR1 is SGDLS and CDR2 is YYNGEE. Trimming stripped 1 base from V and 1 base from J, with 11 bases between. CDR3 nucleotides: TGTGCCAGCAGCGTATCCGGGTCGGGGAACACTGAAGCTTTCTTT. The encoded protein is CASSVSGSGNTEAFF.

The chain recombines TRBV9 with TRBJ2-7, with 9 bases fitting TRBD2. V shed 2 bases, J shed 7 bases, and the junction held 10 bases outside the gene matches. Looked up from germline, CDR1 is SGDLS and CDR2 is YYNGEE. The CDR3 totals 15 residues. CDR3 in DNA: TGTGCCAGCAGCGTCAGAAGCGGGAGGTCTTGGGAGCAGTACTTC. Protein product: CASSVRSGRSWEQYF.

This clone was seen once. The rearrangement uses TRBV19 and TRBJ2-1; maybe TRBD1 (5 bases). V lost 10 bases and J lost 5, with 15 bases in between. Germline values: CDR1 LNHDA, CDR2 SQIVND (reference sequence). This CDR3 spans 13 amino acids. This CDR3 reads CAISSGLHNEQFF. The CDR3 DNA follows: TGTGCCATCAGTTCAGGGCTCCACAATGAGCAGTTCTTC.

The genes are TRBV28 and TRBJ1-1, with no clear D. V was shortened by 4 bases and J by 4 bases, with 16 bases between the two germline ends. The CDR3 length is 15 residues. Germline CDR1 is MDHEN and CDR2 is SYDVKM. The CDR3 region is CASSSHPGGGTEAFF. CDR3 bases: TGTGCCAGCAGTTCCCATCCAGGAGGTGGCACTGAAGCTTTCTTT.

V gene TRBV29-1 combines with J gene TRBJ2-3, with D possibly TRBD1 on 5 matching bases. The CDR3 runs to 13 residues. The V gene lost 3 bases and the J gene lost 4 bases, with 11 bases spanning the gap. The germline V gene has CDR1 SQVTM and CDR2 ANQGSEA. The CDR3 DNA sequence: TGCAGCGTTGATCTCTGGGGCGCAGATACGCAGTATTTT. Translating it yields CSVDLWGADTQYF.

This clone was counted only a few times. This chain joins TRBV25-1 and TRBJ1-2; D gene ambiguous. The CDR3 runs 16 residues. V dropped 6 bases and J dropped 5 bases, with 22 bases sitting between them. CDR1 and CDR2 (germline): MGHDK, SYGVNS. CDR3 DNA: TGTGCCAGCAGCGATGTAAGAGGCGGGCTTGGATATGGCTACACCTTC. Its translation is CASSDVRGGLGYGYTF.

The chain joins TRBV3-1 (or the pseudogene TRBV3-2) to TRBJ1-3; 7 nucleotides line up with TRBD1. This CDR3 has 14 amino acids. The germline V gene has CDR1 LGHDT and CDR2 YNNKEL (reference sequence). V dropped 4 bases and J dropped 4; count of bases not matched to a gene: 4. CDR3 sequence (DNA): TGTGCCAGCAGCCCCACAGGGGAAGGAAACACCATATATTTT. Its translation is CASSPTGEGNTIYF.